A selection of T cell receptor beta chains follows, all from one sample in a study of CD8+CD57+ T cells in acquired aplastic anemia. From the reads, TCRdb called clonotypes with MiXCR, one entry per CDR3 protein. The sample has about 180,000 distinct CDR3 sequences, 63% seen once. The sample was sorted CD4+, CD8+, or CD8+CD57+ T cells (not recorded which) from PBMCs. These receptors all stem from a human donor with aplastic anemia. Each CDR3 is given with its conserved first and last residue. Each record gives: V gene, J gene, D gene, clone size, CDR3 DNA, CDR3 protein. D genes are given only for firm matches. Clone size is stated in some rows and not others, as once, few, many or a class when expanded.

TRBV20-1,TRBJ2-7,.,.,TGCAGTGCTACAGTTTGGGCCCCACTTTACGAGCAGTACTTC,CSATVWAPLYEQYF
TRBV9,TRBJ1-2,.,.,TGTGCCAGCAGCGTTCTGACAGCCGCTAACTATGGCTACACCTTC,CASSVLTAANYGYTF
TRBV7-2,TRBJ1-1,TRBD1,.,TGTGCCAGCAGCTTCGACAGGGGTGCAGCTTTCTTT,CASSFDRGAAFF
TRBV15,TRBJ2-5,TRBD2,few,TGTGCCACCAGCTATCTCGGACTAGCCCAAGAGACCCAGTACTTC,CATSYLGLAQETQYF
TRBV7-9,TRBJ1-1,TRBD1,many,TGTGCCAGCAGCTTAGCCGGGACAGGGCGGAACACTGAAGCTTTCTTT,CASSLAGTGRNTEAFF
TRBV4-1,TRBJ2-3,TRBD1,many,TGCGCCAGCAGAGGACAGGGGAAGCAGTATTTT,CASRGQGKQYF
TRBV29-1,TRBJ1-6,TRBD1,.,TGCAGCGTTCGGACAGGGGGTAATTCACCCCTCCACTTT,CSVRTGGNSPLHF
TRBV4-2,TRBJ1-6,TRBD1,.,TGTGCCAGCAGCCAAGATCAGGACAGGGAGAATTCACCCCTCCACTTT,CASSQDQDRENSPLHF
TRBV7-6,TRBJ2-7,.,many,TGTGCCAGCAGCTTAGGAGGACTGGGCTCCTACGAGCAGTACTTC,CASSLGGLGSYEQYF
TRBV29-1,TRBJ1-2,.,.,TGCCAGCATCTGGGGGGGAGAAATGGCTACACCTTC,CQHLGGRNGYTF
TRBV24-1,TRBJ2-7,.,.,TGTGCCACTAGTGACCGCGACAGGCCCCCTTACGAGCAGTACTTC,CATSDRDRPPYEQYF
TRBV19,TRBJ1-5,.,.,TGTGCCAGTAGTTTGCACCCCTCAGGGCTCAATCAGCCCCAGCATTTT,CASSLHPSGLNQPQHF
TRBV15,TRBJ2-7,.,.,TGTGCCACCAGCTCCTGGGGGAGCTCCTACGAGCAGTACTTC,CATSSWGSSYEQYF
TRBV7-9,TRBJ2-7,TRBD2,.,TGTGCCAGCAGCCACGGGACTAGCGGATCCTACGAGCAGTACTTC,CASSHGTSGSYEQYF
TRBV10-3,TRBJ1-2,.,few,TGTGCCATCAGTGATCCCACGGAGGGGCGGTATGGCTACACCTTC,CAISDPTEGRYGYTF
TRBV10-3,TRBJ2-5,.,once,TGTGCCATCAGTGAGCGAGCGGTGGGGACCCAGTACTTC,CAISERAVGTQYF
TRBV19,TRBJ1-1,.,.,TGTGCCAGTAGTACGGTGGTTTCGGGCACTGAAGCTTTCTTT,CASSTVVSGTEAFF
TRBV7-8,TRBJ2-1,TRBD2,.,TGTGCCAGCAGCCTCTTAGCGGGGGTGGGGAATGAGCAGTTCTTC,CASSLLAGVGNEQFF
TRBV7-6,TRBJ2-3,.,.,TGTGCCAGCAGCTTACGTGGGACGGCAGATACGCAGTATTTT,CASSLRGTADTQYF
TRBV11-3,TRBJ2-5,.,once,TGTGCCAGCAGCTTTGGGTCCCAAGAGACCCAGTACTTC,CASSFGSQETQYF
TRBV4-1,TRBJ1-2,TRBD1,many,TGCGCCAGCAGCCCTTCGGACAGGTCGGGCTATGGCTACACCTTC,CASSPSDRSGYGYTF
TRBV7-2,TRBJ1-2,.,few,TGTGCCAGCAGTTTAAAGGGATATGGCTACACCTTC,CASSLKGYGYTF
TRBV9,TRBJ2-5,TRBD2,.,TGTGCCAGCAGCGTCCGAGCTAGCGGGGAAGAGACCCAGTACTTC,CASSVRASGEETQYF
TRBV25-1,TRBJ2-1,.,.,TGTGCCAGCAGTGAACCCGCCCGGGGCAATGAGCAGTTCTTC,CASSEPARGNEQFF
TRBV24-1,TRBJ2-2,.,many,TGTGCCACCAGTGACTTTACAGGGAGGGACACCGGGGAGCTGTTTTTT,CATSDFTGRDTGELFF
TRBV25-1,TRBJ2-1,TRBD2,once,TGTGCCACCAGGACTCCTAGCGGGACACCCTACAATGAGCAGTTCTTC,CATRTPSGTPYNEQFF
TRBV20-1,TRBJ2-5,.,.,TGCAGTGCTAGCGTCGGCCAGTACCAGGAGACCCAGTACTTC,CSASVGQYQETQYF
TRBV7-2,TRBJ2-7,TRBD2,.,TGTGCCAGCACCAACTACGGCGGCGGGAGGTACGAGCAGTACTTC,CASTNYGGGRYEQYF
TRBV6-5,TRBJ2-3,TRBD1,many,TGTGCCAGCAGATCGGACAGGGTACTGTATACGCAGTATTTT,CASRSDRVLYTQYF
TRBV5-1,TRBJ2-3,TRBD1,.,TGCGCCAGCATCCCGGGACAGGGGGCTGATACGCAGTATTTT,CASIPGQGADTQYF
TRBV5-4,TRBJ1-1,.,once,TGTGCCAGCAGCCCTATTCCGGGACGGCTGAACACTGAAGCTTTCTTT,CASSPIPGRLNTEAFF
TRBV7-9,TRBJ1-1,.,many,TGTGCCAGCAGCTTGGGGGGTGAAGCTTTCTTT,CASSLGGEAFF
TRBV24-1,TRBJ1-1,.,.,TGTGCCACCAGTGATGGAGCCCCCACAAACACTGAAGCTTTCTTT,CATSDGAPTNTEAFF
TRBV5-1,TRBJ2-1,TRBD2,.,TGCGCCAGCAGCTCGGAGCGGGGGGAGCAGTTCTTC,CASSSERGEQFF
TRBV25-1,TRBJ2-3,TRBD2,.,TGTGCCAGCAGTGAAGCGCGCGGGAGAGATACGCAGTATTTT,CASSEARGRDTQYF
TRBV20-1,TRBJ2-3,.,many,TGCAGTGCTAGCTCTGATACGCAGTATTTT,CSASSDTQYF
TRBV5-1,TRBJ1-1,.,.,TGCGCCACCTCCATTGGGGGGGGCGGCTCTGAAGCTTTCTTT,CATSIGGGGSEAFF
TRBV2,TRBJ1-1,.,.,TGTGCCAGCAGTTTATCCACAAGGGAGACTGAAGCTTTCTTT,CASSLSTRETEAFF
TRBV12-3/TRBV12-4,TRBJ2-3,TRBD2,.,TGTGCCAGCAGTTGGGTGACTAGCGGGAGTACAGATACGCAGTATTTT,CASSWVTSGSTDTQYF
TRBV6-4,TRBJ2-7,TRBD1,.,TGTGCCAGCAGTGACCCGACAGGGACCTCCTACGAGCAGTACTTC,CASSDPTGTSYEQYF
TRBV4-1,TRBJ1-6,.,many,TGCGCCAGCAGCCAACAACCGGACGGGGGGCAATCACCCCTCCACTTT,CASSQQPDGGQSPLHF
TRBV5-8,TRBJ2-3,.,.,TGTGCCAGCAGCTTGGGGACACTGAGCACAGATACGCAGTATTTT,CASSLGTLSTDTQYF
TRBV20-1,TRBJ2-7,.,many,TGCAGTGCTAGAGGGACGGCCTCCTACGAGCAGTACTTC,CSARGTASYEQYF
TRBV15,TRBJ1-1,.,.,TGTGCCAACGATCCAGAGGGGAGTTTAACTGAAGCTTTCTTT,CANDPEGSLTEAFF
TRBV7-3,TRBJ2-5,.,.,TGTGCCAGCAGACATGACACCGCGGCCACAGAGACCCAGTACTTC,CASRHDTAATETQYF
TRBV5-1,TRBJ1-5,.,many,TGCGCCAGCAGCTTGGGTATAAGCAATCAGCCCCAGCATTTT,CASSLGISNQPQHF
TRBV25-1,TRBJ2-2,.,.,TGTGCCAGCAGTGAATCTAACGAACCCGGGGAGCTGTTTTTT,CASSESNEPGELFF
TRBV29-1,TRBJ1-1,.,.,TGCAGCGTTGGTGGGGGAACTTTCAGGGGTGAAGCTTTCTTT,CSVGGGTFRGEAFF
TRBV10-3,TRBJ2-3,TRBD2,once,TGTGCCATCGAAGGCGGGGGAGCCTTTGATACGCAGTATTTT,CAIEGGGAFDTQYF
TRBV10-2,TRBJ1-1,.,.,TGCGCCAGCAGTTACAACGGGAACACTGAAGCTTTCTTT,CASSYNGNTEAFF
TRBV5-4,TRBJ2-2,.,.,TGTGCCAGCAGCCCGTATACCGGCACCGGGGAGCTGTTTTTT,CASSPYTGTGELFF
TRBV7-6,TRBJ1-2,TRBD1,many,TGTGCCAGCAGCCCGGGACAGGGAAAAGGCTACACCTTC,CASSPGQGKGYTF
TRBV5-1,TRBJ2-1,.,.,TGTGCCAGCAGCTATTGGCAGGGGAGCAATGAGCAGTTCTTC,CASSYWQGSNEQFF
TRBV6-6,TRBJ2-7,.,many,TGTGCCAGCAGTTACTCGAGTAAGTTGCAACGCTCCTACGAGCAGTACTTC,CASSYSSKLQRSYEQYF
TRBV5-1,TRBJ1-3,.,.,TGCGCCAGCAGGAAGGACCCAGGGATCTCTGGAAACACCATATATTTT,CASRKDPGISGNTIYF